These 3 T cell receptor beta chains were all obtained from the same sample, sequenced in a study of beta chain features in type 1 diabetes. Isolated RNA was reverse transcribed in full, so expressed TCRB transcripts were sequenced. Here immunoSEQ multiplex PCR was the method, and the copy in TCRdb shows in-frame clones only, minus some. This repertoire shows about 290,000 clones, under 8.5% found once; its top ten account for more than 0.9%. The sequenced sample was central memory CD4+ T cells from blood. These receptor sequences come from a woman under 30 in good health.

The J gene is TRBJ2-3, the V gene TRBV28; 9 bases line up with TRBD2. Germline assignment: CDR1 MDHEN and CDR2 SYDVKM. This CDR3 contains 14 residues. Germline trimming cut 5 bases from V and 4 bases from J; bases unmatched to any gene: 4. Here the CDR3 reads CASSDLAGSDTQYF. CDR3 nucleotides: TGTGCCAGCAGTGATCTAGCGGGGTCAGATACGCAGTATTTT.

This sequence joins TRBV7-8 and TRBJ2-2, with 8 bases aligning to TRBD2. The CDR3 is made up of 15 amino acids. Per the germline V gene, CDR1 is SGHVS and CDR2 is FQNEAQ. After removal of 4 bases from V and 4 bases from J, the junction contained 5 bases not matched to a gene. The CDR3, as DNA: TGTGCCAGCAGCTATAGTAGCGGGACCACCGGGGAGCTGTTTTTT. Residues: CASSYSSGTTGELFF. Full variable domain (remainder filled in from reference TRBV7-8 and TRBJ2-2): GAGVSQSPRYKVAKRGQDVALRCDPISGHVSLFWYQQALGQGPEFLTYFQNEAQLDKSGLPSDRFFAERPEGSVSTLKIQRTQQEDSAVYLCASSYSSGTTGELFFGEGSRLTVL.

CDR3 nucleotide sequence: TGTGCCAGCTCACGGGACAGGATTAACACTGAAGCTTTCTTT. It is translated as CASSRDRINTEAFF. The genes are TRBV18 and TRBJ1-1; 8 bases fit TRBD1. The CDR3 sequence is 14 residues long. Germline-derived CDR1 and CDR2 are KGHSH and LQKENI. Unmatched junction bases numbered 3, after V lost 4 bases and J lost 2 bases.